This TCR beta chain was retrieved from a study of T cell changes during pregnancy in multiple sclerosis. The CDR3 sequence is 13 residues long. From germline, CDR1 is ENHRY and CDR2 SYGVKD. The V segment lost 4 bases and the J segment 8 bases; nucleotides outside the gene matches: 5. Clones were read by immunoSEQ multiplex PCR, and TCRdb kept only the in-frame ones, dropping some. The sample consists of tens of thousands of clones, roughly 94% of them appearing once. This receptor was identified in a female donor with multiple sclerosis, enrolled in a pregnancy study. The source material was peripheral blood, sampled after pregnancy. The rearrangement joins TRBV10-3 to TRBJ1-2, with 9 bases that match TRBD1. The CDR3 DNA sequence: TGTGCCATCAGTGGGGACAGGGCGGTAGGCTACACCTTC. Translated: CAISGDRAVGYTF.